The subject of this entry is one TCR beta chain. Its antigen is as yet unknown. None of the patients had undergone any treatment ahead of thyroid surgery. The data originate from a study of metastatic and nonmetastatic thyroid tumors. Losses at the gene ends were 6 bases for V and 4 bases for J; bases not matched to a gene: 9. Germline V CDR1 and CDR2: LNHDA, SQIVND (reference sequence). The CDR3 runs to 15 residues. TCRdb re-processed the PCR reads through MiXCR. The repertoire holds just over 70,000 clones, with around 19% as singletons. Findings and caveats of the study: It was reportedly found that TCR beta diversity was significantly higher in malignant thyroid tumors than in benign nodules, a difference seen in both blood and tumor samples.

The source material was blood. The sequence was collected from a female donor with papillary thyroid cancer or a benign thyroid nodule (not recorded which). Some clones in this sample may be carry-over from other donors' samples. The chain combines TRBV19 with TRBJ2-1; 7 bases fit TRBD2. The CDR3, as DNA: TGTGCCAGTAGGCCTCCGGGACTATATTACAATGAGCAGTTCTTC. Amino acid sequence: CASRPPGLYYNEQFF.